These T cell receptor beta chains were read from a single sample in a study of OX40 agonist ivuxolimab in advanced cancers. Profiled with immunoSEQ multiplex PCR; TCRdb holds only in-frame clones, not every one. The sample contains fewer than 80,000 clones, roughly nine tenths of which appear only once. Here the sequenced sample was CD4+ or CD8+ T cells sorted from blood, taken in a trial of the OX40 agonist ivuxolimab. The source is an adult with an advanced solid tumor such as melanoma, head and neck, liver or kidney cancer. CDR3s include the opening cysteine and the closing phenylalanine or tryptophan. A D gene is named only where the DNA matches it firmly. The size of a clone is reported for some rows only, either as once, few or many, or as a class for expanded clones.

v_call: TRBV18
clone_size: -
j_call: TRBJ1-5
d_call: -
cdr3_nt: TGTGCCAGCTCATTCTACTGGGCGGGAAATCAGCCCCAGCATTTT
cdr3_aa: CASSFYWAGNQPQHF

v_call: TRBV13
clone_size: -
j_call: TRBJ2-2
d_call: TRBD2
cdr3_nt: TGTGCCAGCAGCCCGTGGGGGACTAGCGGGGTCGCCGGGGAGCTGTTTTTT
cdr3_aa: CASSPWGTSGVAGELFF

v_call: TRBV12-5
clone_size: -
j_call: TRBJ1-1
d_call: TRBD1
cdr3_nt: TGTGCTAGTGCTCCGGGGACAGTTAACACTGAAGCTTTCTTT
cdr3_aa: CASAPGTVNTEAFF

v_call: TRBV4-3
clone_size: -
j_call: TRBJ2-1
d_call: -
cdr3_nt: TGCGCCAGCAGCCAATGGGGTGAGGGGGAGCAGTTCTTC
cdr3_aa: CASSQWGEGEQFF

v_call: TRBV18
clone_size: -
j_call: TRBJ2-7
d_call: -
cdr3_nt: TGTGCCAGCGCCCGCCCCTCAGGCGCTCACGAGCAGTACTTC
cdr3_aa: CASARPSGAHEQYF

v_call: TRBV11-2
clone_size: -
j_call: TRBJ2-7
d_call: -
cdr3_nt: TGTGCCAGCAGCTTAGCGCCGGGATGGGTCTACGAGCAGTACTTC
cdr3_aa: CASSLAPGWVYEQYF

v_call: TRBV10-3
clone_size: once
j_call: TRBJ2-1
d_call: -
cdr3_nt: TGTGCCATCAGTGAGTCGACCGAGGGCACTTCCTACAATGAGCAGTTCTTC
cdr3_aa: CAISESTEGTSYNEQFF

v_call: TRBV18
clone_size: -
j_call: TRBJ1-1
d_call: -
cdr3_nt: TGTGCCAGCTCACCCGCTAGGCAGGGAGGAGCTGAAGCTTTCTTT
cdr3_aa: CASSPARQGGAEAFF

v_call: TRBV19
clone_size: -
j_call: TRBJ1-5
d_call: -
cdr3_nt: TGTGCCAGTAGTATGGGCGGGCGAGGGATTCAGCCCCAGCATTTT
cdr3_aa: CASSMGGRGIQPQHF

v_call: TRBV13
clone_size: few
j_call: TRBJ1-2
d_call: -
cdr3_nt: TGTGCCAGCAGCTTACAACAGGATTATGGCTACACCTTC
cdr3_aa: CASSLQQDYGYTF

v_call: TRBV6-6
clone_size: -
j_call: TRBJ1-1
d_call: -
cdr3_nt: TGTGCCAGCAGTTACGATCCTGGGGCAGGAGCTTTCTTT
cdr3_aa: CASSYDPGAGAFF

v_call: TRBV12-5
clone_size: once
j_call: TRBJ2-3
d_call: -
cdr3_nt: TGTGCTAGTGGTTTGAGGGGGTCAGGGGCAGATACGCAGTATTTT
cdr3_aa: CASGLRGSGADTQYF

v_call: TRBV28
clone_size: -
j_call: TRBJ2-4
d_call: -
cdr3_nt: TGTGCCAGCAGTTTATCGGGACTAGCCAAAAACATTCAGTACTTC
cdr3_aa: CASSLSGLAKNIQYF

v_call: TRBV4-3
clone_size: -
j_call: TRBJ1-2
d_call: -
cdr3_nt: TGCGCCAGCAGCCAAGATTTCTTCGGGTACAGCTATGGCTACACCTTC
cdr3_aa: CASSQDFFGYSYGYTF

v_call: TRBV19
clone_size: -
j_call: TRBJ1-5
d_call: TRBD1
cdr3_nt: TGTGCCAGTAGTATAGCCCGGGACAGGGGAAGCAATCAGCCCCAGCATTTT
cdr3_aa: CASSIARDRGSNQPQHF

v_call: TRBV29-1
clone_size: -
j_call: TRBJ2-1
d_call: TRBD1
cdr3_nt: TGCAGCGCCCCAGGACAGGGGGGATACAATGAGCAGTTCTTC
cdr3_aa: CSAPGQGGYNEQFF

v_call: TRBV19
clone_size: -
j_call: TRBJ1-2
d_call: -
cdr3_nt: TGTGCCAGTAGTCCAGGGCCTAACTATGGCTACACCTTC
cdr3_aa: CASSPGPNYGYTF

v_call: TRBV9
clone_size: -
j_call: TRBJ2-7
d_call: -
cdr3_nt: TGTGCCAGCAGCCCCGAGGGTAGCGGCTTCCAGTACTTC
cdr3_aa: CASSPEGSGFQYF

v_call: TRBV9
clone_size: once
j_call: TRBJ2-7
d_call: -
cdr3_nt: TGTGCCAGCAGCGTATACGACGGTACCTACGAGCAGTACTTC
cdr3_aa: CASSVYDGTYEQYF

v_call: TRBV7-9
clone_size: few
j_call: TRBJ1-3
d_call: -
cdr3_nt: TGTGCCAGCCTAGACAGTCTCTCTGGAAACACCATATATTTT
cdr3_aa: CASLDSLSGNTIYF

v_call: TRBV6-5
clone_size: -
j_call: TRBJ2-2
d_call: -
cdr3_nt: TGTGCCAGCAGACTTTGGGAAAAGTTTCCCGGGGAGCTGTTTTTT
cdr3_aa: CASRLWEKFPGELFF

v_call: TRBV27
clone_size: -
j_call: TRBJ2-7
d_call: TRBD2
cdr3_nt: TGTGCCAGCAAACTTAGCGGGGCTAGCTCCTACGAGCAGTACTTC
cdr3_aa: CASKLSGASSYEQYF

v_call: TRBV28
clone_size: -
j_call: TRBJ2-6
d_call: TRBD1
cdr3_nt: TGTGCCAGCGGACCTTGGGGGACAGACTCTGGGGCCAACGTCCTGACTTTC
cdr3_aa: CASGPWGTDSGANVLTF

v_call: TRBV9
clone_size: -
j_call: TRBJ1-2
d_call: TRBD1
cdr3_nt: TGTGCCAGCAGCGCCCCCGGACAGGGCTATGGCTACACCTTC
cdr3_aa: CASSAPGQGYGYTF

v_call: TRBV18
clone_size: -
j_call: TRBJ2-7
d_call: -
cdr3_nt: TGTGCCAGCTCATCCCGGGACGATAAGCGATACGAGCAGTACTTC
cdr3_aa: CASSSRDDKRYEQYF

v_call: TRBV5-5
clone_size: -
j_call: TRBJ1-1
d_call: TRBD1
cdr3_nt: TGTGCCAGCAGCTGGACAGGGGTGATCACTGAAGCTTTCTTT
cdr3_aa: CASSWTGVITEAFF

v_call: TRBV4-3
clone_size: -
j_call: TRBJ2-7
d_call: TRBD1
cdr3_nt: TGCGCCAGCAGCCAAGAGGGGACAGGGGGCGTTGACGAGCAGTACTTC
cdr3_aa: CASSQEGTGGVDEQYF

v_call: TRBV5-4
clone_size: -
j_call: TRBJ2-3
d_call: -
cdr3_nt: TGTGCCAGCAGCTTGTCCCCCGGGGCCACCGGGTTGGGCACAGATACGCAGTATTTT
cdr3_aa: CASSLSPGATGLGTDTQYF

v_call: TRBV4-1
clone_size: -
j_call: TRBJ1-1
d_call: -
cdr3_nt: TGCGCCAGCAGCCGGGCCGGCGGAGCTTTCTTT
cdr3_aa: CASSRAGGAFF

v_call: TRBV9
clone_size: -
j_call: TRBJ2-5
d_call: -
cdr3_nt: TGTGCCAGCAGCGGCCTGTACCAAGAGACCCAGTACTTC
cdr3_aa: CASSGLYQETQYF

v_call: TRBV27
clone_size: -
j_call: TRBJ1-6
d_call: -
cdr3_nt: TGTGCCAGCAGTCCATGGAGGGTTAAGAATTCACCCCTCCACTTT
cdr3_aa: CASSPWRVKNSPLHF